This TCR beta chain was captured in a study of early T cells in non-severe SARS-CoV-2 infection. Study information: Bulk RNA taken from unsorted whole blood was sequenced, leaving chains unpaired.

In TCRdb, the 5' RACE reads were re-called with MiXCR into one record per CDR3 protein. This table has some 35,000 distinct CDR3 sequences, roughly 6.8% appearing once. Looked up from germline, CDR1 is LGHDT and CDR2 is YNNKEL (reference sequence). The V end lost 8 bases, the J end lost 8 bases, and 10 bases lay between the germline ends. CDR3 size: 11 residues. The receptor was derived from an adult who was a healthcare worker with PCR-confirmed SARS-CoV-2 infection or an uninfected control (not recorded which). The rearrangement links TRBV3-1 to TRBJ2-1; D call uncertain. Material: whole blood, obtained at baseline. CDR3 sequence (DNA): TGTGCCAGCCGCAGGACCGATGAGCAGTTCTTC. Translating gives CASRRTDEQFF.